The clone carrying this T cell receptor (beta chain) was observed a few times. Its specificity is unknown. The CDR3 contains 15 residues. The J segment lost 3 bases and the V segment lost 6 bases, leaving 11 bases of the junction unmatched. The germline V gene encodes CDR1 SGHRS and CDR2 YFSETQ. This specimen comes from a study of cytomegalovirus exposure and HLA in healthy donors. Whole-study results and caveats: The study labeled roughly 160 TCR beta chains cytomegalovirus-associated.

Both 60 Vbeta primers and 13 Jbeta primers went into the PCR. The table came from immunoSEQ multiplex PCR; TCRdb's copy has only in-frame clones and leaves some out. The sample contains 150,000 to 200,000 clones, less than 90% of which appear only once. The receptor's source is a boy younger than 18 in good health and CMV-seronegative. The rearrangement joins TRBV5-1 to TRBJ1-1; TRBD1 aligns across 7 bases. Sequencing used PBMCs. CDR3 nucleotides: TGCGCCAGCACCCGTGACAGGGTTGGGGACACTGAAGCTTTCTTT. This sequence encodes CASTRDRVGDTEAFF.